This T cell receptor (beta chain) is from a study of blood T cell repertoires in COVID-19. Turning to the study itself: Samples taken during acute and convalescent COVID-19 were collected in the United States, Italy and Spain. The cDNA or gDNA used as material had been derived from T cells, B-cell-depleted T cells, or PBMCs.

Only in-frame clones appear in the TCRdb table, and some are missing; sequencing was by immunoSEQ multiplex PCR. Seen here are some 200,000 clones, about four fifths observed once, and the top ten hold about 10%. This CDR3 spans 12 amino acids. The junction had 2 bases not matched to a gene; V was cut back by 10 bases and J by 4 bases. The germline V gene encodes CDR1 ENHRY and CDR2 SYGVKD. This receptor was identified in a woman of 80 years or more with acute or convalescent COVID-19. This rearrangement joins TRBV10-3 to TRBJ2-1, with 9 bases identical to TRBD1. Specimen: peripheral blood. In nucleotides, the CDR3 is TGTGCCAGCGGGACAGGGTACAATGAGCAGTTCTTC. It yields the protein CASGTGYNEQFF.